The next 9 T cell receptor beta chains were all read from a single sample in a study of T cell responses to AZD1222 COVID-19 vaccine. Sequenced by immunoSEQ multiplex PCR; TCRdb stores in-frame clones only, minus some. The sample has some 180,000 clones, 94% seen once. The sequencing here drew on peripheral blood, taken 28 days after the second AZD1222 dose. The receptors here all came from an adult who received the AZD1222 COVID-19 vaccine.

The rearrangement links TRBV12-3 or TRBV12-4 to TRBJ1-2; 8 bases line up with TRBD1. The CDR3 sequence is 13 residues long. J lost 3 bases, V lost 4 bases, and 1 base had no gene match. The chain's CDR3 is CASSWTGYYGYTF. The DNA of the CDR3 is TGTGCCAGCAGTTGGACAGGGTACTATGGCTACACCTTC.

CDR3 coding DNA: TGTGCCAGCAGTGTTAGCGGGGTGGGGTATACGCAGTATTTT. Translation gives CASSVSGVGYTQYF. This chain joins TRBV5-4 and TRBJ2-3, with TRBD2 matching over 8 bases. The germline CDR1 and CDR2 sequences are SGHNT and YYREEE (reference sequence). This CDR3 spans 14 amino acids. V lost 5 bases, J lost 7 bases, and 9 bases stayed unmatched.

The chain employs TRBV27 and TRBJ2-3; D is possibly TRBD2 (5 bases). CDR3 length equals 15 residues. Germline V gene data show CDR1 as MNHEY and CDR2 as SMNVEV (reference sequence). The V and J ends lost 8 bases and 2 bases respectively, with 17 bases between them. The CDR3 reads CASPPGKGDTDTQYF. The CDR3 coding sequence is TGTGCCAGCCCCCCCGGAAAGGGAGACACAGATACGCAGTATTTT.

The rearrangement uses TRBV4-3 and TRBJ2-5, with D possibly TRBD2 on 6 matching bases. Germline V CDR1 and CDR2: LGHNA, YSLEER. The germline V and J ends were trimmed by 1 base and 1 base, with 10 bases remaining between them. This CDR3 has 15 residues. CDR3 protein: CASSQGRGFQETQYF. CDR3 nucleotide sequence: TGCGCCAGCAGCCAAGGCCGGGGGTTCCAAGAGACCCAGTACTTC.

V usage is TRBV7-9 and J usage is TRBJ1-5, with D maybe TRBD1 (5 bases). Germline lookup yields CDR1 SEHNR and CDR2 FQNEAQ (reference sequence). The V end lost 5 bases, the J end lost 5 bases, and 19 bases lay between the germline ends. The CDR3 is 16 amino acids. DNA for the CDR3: TGTGCCAGCAGCCCCAGCGGGCAGGGCCGGGATCAGCCCCAGCATTTT. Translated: CASSPSGQGRDQPQHF.

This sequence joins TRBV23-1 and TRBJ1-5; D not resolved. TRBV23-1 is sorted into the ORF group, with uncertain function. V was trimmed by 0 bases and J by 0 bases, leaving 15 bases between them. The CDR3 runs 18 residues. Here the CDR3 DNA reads TGCGCCAGCAGTCAATCGGTGTGGCCGGTCCATAGCAATCAGCCCCAGCATTTT. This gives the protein CASSQSVWPVHSNQPQHF.

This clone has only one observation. CDR3 coding DNA: TGTGCCATCAGTGCTGGGGGTCCGGGGGACGACGAGCAGTACTTC. Translation gives CAISAGGPGDDEQYF. The rearrangement uses TRBV10-3 and TRBJ2-7; tentatively, D is TRBD2 (6 bases). The CDR3 is 15 amino acids. V was cut by 4 bases and J by 5 bases, with 18 bases left in between. Germline assignment: CDR1 ENHRY and CDR2 SYGVKD.

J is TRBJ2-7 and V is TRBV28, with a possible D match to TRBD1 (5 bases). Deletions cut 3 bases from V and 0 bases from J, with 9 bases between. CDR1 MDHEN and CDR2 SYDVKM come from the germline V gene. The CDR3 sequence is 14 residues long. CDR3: CASSLQGSSYEQYF. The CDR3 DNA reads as TGTGCCAGCAGTTTGCAGGGCAGCTCCTACGAGCAGTACTTC.

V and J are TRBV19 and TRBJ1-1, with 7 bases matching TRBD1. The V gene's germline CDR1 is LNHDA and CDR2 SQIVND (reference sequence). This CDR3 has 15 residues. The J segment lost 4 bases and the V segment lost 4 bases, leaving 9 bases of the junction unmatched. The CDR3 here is CASSTIGTAGTEAFF. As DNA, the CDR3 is TGTGCCAGTAGTACCATTGGGACAGCGGGCACTGAAGCTTTCTTT.